The source of this TCR beta chain is a study of T cell changes during pregnancy in multiple sclerosis. Here immunoSEQ multiplex PCR was the method, and the copy in TCRdb shows in-frame clones only, minus some. The sample consists of tens of thousands of clones, around 94% of them appearing once. The CDR3 totals 14 residues. CDR1 SGHRS and CDR2 YFSETQ come from the germline V gene. The V gene lost 4 bases and the J gene lost 2 bases, with 13 bases spanning the gap. The source is a female donor with multiple sclerosis, enrolled in a pregnancy study. The chain is built from TRBV5-1 and TRBJ2-7; the D gene is possibly TRBD2 (6 bases). This material consisted of peripheral blood, taken in the third trimester of pregnancy. DNA for the CDR3: TGCGCCAGCAGCCCGGACGGACTAACCTACGAGCAGTACTTC. Translation gives CASSPDGLTYEQYF.